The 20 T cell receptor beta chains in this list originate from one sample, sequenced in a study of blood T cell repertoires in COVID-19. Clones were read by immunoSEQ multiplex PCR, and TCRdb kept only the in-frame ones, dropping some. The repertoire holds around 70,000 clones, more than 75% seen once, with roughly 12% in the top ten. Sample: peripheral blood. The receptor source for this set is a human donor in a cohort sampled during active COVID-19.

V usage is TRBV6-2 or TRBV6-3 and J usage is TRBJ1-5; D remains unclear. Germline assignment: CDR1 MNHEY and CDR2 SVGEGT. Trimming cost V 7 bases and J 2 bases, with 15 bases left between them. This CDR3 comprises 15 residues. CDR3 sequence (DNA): TGTGCCAGCACCCCCGAGGTGATTGGCAATCAGCCCCAGCATTTT. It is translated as CASTPEVIGNQPQHF.

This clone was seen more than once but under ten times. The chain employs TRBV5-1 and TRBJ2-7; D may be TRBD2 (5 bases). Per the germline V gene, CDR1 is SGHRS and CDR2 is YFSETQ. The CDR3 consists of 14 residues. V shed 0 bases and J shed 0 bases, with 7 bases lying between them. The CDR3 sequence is CASSLAGISYEQYF. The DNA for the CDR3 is TGCGCCAGCAGCTTGGCCGGGATCTCCTACGAGCAGTACTTC.

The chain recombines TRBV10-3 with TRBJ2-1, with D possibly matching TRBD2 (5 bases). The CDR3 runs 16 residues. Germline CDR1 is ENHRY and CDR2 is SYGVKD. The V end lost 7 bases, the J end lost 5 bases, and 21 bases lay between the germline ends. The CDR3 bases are TGTGCCATCACTGACGCTAGCTCTCCTACCAACAATGAGCAGTTCTTC. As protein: CAITDASSPTNNEQFF.

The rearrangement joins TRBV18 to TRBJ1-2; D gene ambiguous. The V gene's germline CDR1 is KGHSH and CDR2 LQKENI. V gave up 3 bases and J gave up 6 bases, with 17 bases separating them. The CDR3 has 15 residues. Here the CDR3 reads CASSPAKTSTHGYTF. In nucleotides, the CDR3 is TGTGCCAGCTCACCGGCCAAGACATCTACACATGGCTACACCTTC.

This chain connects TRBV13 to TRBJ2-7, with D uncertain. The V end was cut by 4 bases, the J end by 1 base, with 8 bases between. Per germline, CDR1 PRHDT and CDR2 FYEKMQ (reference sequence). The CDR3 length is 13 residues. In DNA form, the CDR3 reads TGTGCCAGCAGCTCCCTCCCGTCCTACGAGCAGTACTTC. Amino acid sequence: CASSSLPSYEQYF.

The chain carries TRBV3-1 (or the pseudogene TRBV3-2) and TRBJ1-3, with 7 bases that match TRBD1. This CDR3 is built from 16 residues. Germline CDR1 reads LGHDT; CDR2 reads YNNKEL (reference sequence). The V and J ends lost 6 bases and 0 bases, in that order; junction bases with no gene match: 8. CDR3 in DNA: TGTGCCAGCAGTGCTCCGGGACAGAGCTCTGGAAACACCATATATTTT. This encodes CASSAPGQSSGNTIYF.

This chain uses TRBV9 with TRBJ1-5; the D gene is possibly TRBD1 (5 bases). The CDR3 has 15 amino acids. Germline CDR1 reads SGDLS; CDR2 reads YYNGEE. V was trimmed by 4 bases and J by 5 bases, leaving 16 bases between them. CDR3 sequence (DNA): TGTGCCAGCAGCCGAGATGGGACGGGAGATCAGCCCCAGCATTTT. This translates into CASSRDGTGDQPQHF.

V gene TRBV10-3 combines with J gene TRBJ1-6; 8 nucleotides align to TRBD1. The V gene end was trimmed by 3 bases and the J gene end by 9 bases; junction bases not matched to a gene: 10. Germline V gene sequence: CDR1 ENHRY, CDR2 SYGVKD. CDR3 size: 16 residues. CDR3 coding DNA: TGTGCCATCAGTGACGGACAGGGTTCCATGTCTTCACCCCTCCACTTT. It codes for CAISDGQGSMSSPLHF.

As DNA, the CDR3 is TGTGCCAGCACGGTATCGATTTCAGATACGCAGTATTTT. Amino acid sequence: CASTVSISDTQYF. The V call is TRBV6-5, the J call TRBJ2-3; no definite D call. The CDR3 totals 13 residues. Germline V lookup: CDR1 MNHEY, CDR2 SVGAGI. V lost 7 bases to trimming and J lost 4 bases, with 12 bases between them.

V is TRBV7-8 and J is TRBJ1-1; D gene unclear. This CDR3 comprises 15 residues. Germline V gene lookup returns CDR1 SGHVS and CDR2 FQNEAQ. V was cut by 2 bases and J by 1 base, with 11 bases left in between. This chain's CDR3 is CASSLFGRGNTEAFF. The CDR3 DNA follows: TGTGCCAGCAGCTTATTTGGTCGGGGGAACACTGAAGCTTTCTTT.

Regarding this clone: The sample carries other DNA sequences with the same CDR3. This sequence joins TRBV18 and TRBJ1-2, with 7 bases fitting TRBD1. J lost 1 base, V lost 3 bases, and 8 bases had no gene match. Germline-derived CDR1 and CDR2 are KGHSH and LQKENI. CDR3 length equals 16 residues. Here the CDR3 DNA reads TGTGCCAGCTCACCCCGTAGGGACAGCAGTAACTATGGCTACACCTTC. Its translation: CASSPRRDSSNYGYTF. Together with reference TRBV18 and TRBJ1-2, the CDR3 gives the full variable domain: NAGVMQNPRHLVRRRGQEARLRCSPMKGHSHVYWYRQLPEEGLKFMVYLQKENIIDESGMPKERFSAEFPKEGPSILRIQQVVRGDSAAYFCASSPRRDSSNYGYTFGSGTRLTVV.

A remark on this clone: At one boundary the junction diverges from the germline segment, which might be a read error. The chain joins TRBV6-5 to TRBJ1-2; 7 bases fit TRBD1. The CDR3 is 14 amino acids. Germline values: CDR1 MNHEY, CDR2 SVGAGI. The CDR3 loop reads CTSSPAGQGDGYTF. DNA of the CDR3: TGTACCAGCAGTCCAGCCGGGCAGGGGGATGGCTACACCTTC.

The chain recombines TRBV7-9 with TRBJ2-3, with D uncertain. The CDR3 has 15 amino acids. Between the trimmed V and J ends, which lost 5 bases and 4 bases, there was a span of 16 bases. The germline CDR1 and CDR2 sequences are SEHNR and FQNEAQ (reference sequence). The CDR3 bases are TGTGCCAGCAGCCCAATGAGGCTAAACCCAGATACGCAGTATTTT. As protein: CASSPMRLNPDTQYF.

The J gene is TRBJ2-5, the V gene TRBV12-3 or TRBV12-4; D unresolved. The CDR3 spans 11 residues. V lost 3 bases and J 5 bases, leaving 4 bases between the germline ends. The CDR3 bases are TGTGCCAGCAGTTTTACTGAGACCCAGTACTTC. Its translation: CASSFTETQYF.

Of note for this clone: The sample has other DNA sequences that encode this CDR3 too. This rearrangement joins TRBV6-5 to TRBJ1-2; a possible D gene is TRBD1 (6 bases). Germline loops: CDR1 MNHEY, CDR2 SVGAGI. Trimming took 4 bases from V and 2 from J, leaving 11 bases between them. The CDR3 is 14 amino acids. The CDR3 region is CASSSPGANYGYTF. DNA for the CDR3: TGTGCCAGCAGTTCGCCAGGGGCAAACTATGGCTACACCTTC.

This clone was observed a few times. CDR3 nucleotides: TGCGCCAGCAGCTTGGGTGGGACAGGGGACTATGGCTACACCTTC. Residues: CASSLGGTGDYGYTF. The chain combines TRBV5-1 with TRBJ1-2; 10 bases match TRBD1. V was pared by 0 bases and J by 3 bases, with 2 bases of the junction left unmatched. This CDR3 has 15 amino acids. Germline CDR1 is SGHRS and CDR2 is YFSETQ.

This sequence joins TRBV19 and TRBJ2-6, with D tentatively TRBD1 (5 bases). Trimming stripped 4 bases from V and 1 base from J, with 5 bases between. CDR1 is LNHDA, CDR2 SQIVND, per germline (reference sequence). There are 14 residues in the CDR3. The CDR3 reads CASSKGSGANVLTF. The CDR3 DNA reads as TGTGCCAGTAGTAAGGGGTCTGGGGCCAACGTCCTGACTTTC.

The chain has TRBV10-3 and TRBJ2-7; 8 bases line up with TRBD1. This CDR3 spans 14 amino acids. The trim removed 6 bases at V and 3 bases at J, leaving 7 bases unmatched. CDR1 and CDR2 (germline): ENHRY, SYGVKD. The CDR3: CAIRKTGVGYEQYF. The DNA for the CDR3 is TGTGCCATCAGAAAGACAGGGGTCGGCTACGAGCAGTACTTC.

The CDR3 sequence: CASSGASSYEQYF. DNA for the CDR3: TGTGCCAGCAGTGGTGCTAGCTCCTACGAGCAGTACTTC. This sequence joins TRBV7-2 and TRBJ2-7; D gene unclear. The ends were cut back, 6 bases at V and 0 bases at J, with 9 bases in the middle. CDR1 and CDR2 from the germline V gene are SGHTA and FQGNSA. The CDR3 is 13 residues long.

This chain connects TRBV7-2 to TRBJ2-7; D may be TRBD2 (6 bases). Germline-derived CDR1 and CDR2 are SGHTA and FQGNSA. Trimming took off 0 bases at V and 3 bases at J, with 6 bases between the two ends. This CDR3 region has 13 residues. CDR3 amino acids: CASSLAGGYEQYF. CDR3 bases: TGTGCCAGCAGCTTAGCCGGGGGCTACGAGCAGTACTTC.